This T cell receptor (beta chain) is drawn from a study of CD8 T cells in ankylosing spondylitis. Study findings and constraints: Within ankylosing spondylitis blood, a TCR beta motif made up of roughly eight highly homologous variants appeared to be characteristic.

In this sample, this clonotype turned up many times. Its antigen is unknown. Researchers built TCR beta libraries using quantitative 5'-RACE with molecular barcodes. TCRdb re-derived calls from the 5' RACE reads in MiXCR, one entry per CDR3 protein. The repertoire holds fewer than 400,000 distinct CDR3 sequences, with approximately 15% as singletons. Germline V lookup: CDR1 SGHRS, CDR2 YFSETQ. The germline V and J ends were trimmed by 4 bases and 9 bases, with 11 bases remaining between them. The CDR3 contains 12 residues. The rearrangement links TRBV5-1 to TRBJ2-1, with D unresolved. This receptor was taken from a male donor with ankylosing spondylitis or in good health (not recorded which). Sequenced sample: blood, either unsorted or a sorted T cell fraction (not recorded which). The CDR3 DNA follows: TGCGCCAGCAGCACGAAAGTTAGTGAGCAGTTCTTC. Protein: CASSTKVSEQFF.